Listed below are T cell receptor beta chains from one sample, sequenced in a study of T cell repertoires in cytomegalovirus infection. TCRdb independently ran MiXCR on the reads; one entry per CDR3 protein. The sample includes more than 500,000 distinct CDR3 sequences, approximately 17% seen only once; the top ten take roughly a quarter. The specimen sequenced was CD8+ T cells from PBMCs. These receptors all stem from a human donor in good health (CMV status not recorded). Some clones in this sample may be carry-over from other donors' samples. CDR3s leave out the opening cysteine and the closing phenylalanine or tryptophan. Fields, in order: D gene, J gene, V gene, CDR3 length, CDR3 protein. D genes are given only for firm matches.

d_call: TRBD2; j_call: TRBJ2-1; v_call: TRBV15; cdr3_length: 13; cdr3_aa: ATSPGRGQYNEQF
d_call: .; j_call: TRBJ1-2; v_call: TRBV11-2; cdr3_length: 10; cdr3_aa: ASSSLNYGYT
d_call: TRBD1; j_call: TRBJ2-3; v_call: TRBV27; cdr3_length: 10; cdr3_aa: ASKQGGDTQY
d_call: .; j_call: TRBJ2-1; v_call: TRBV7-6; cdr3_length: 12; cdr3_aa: ASSLVAGGNEQF
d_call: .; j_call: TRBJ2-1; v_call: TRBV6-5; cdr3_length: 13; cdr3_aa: ASSYLADPYNEQF
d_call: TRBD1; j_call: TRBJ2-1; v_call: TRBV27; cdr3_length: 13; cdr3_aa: ASSLRDRFYNEQF
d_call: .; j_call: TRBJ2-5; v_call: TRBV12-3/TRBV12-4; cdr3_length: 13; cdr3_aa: ASSAPGTQLETQY
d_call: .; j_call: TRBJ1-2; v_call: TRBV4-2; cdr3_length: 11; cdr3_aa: ASSQADSYGYT
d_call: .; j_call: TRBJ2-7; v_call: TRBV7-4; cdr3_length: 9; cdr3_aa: ASSLAVDQY
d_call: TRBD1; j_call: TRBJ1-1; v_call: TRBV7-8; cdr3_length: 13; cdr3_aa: ASSLGFTGGTEAF
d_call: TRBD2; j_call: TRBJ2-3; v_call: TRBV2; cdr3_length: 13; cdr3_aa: ASSWTSGELDTQY
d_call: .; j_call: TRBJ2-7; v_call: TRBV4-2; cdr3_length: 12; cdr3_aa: ASSLRVKNYEQY
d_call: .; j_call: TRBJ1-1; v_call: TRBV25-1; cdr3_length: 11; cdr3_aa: ASSEGQGTEAF
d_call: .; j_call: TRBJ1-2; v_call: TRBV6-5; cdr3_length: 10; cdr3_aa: ASASGKDGYT
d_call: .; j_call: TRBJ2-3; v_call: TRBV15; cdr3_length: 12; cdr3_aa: ATSQDTSTDTQY
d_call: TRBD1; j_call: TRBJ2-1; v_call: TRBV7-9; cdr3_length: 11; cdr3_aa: ASSPQGDNEQF
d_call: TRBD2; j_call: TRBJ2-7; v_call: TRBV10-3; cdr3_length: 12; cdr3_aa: AIRGAGVSDEQY
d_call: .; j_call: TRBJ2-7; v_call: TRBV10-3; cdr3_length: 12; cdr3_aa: AISEGRYSYEQY
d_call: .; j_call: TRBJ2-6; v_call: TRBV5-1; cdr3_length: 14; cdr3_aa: ASSLAVGSGANVLT
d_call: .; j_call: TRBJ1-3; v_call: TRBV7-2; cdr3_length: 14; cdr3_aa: ASSRSSEGRGNTIY
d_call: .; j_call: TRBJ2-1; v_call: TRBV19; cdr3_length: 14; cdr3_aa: ASSTLPGGPYNEQF
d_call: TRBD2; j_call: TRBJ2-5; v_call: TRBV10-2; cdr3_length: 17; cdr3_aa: ASSPFWSTSGGVAETQY
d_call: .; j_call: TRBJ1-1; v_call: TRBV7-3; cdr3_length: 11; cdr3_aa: ASSQQGNTEAF
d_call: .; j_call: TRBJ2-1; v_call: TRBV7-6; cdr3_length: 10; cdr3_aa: ASSRTYNEQF
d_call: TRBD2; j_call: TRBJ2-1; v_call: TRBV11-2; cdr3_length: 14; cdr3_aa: ASSPRLAGALNEQF
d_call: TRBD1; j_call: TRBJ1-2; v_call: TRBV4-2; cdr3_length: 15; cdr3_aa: ASSQLTGGDPNYGYT
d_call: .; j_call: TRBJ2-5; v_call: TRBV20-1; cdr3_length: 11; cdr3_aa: SAITGYQETQY
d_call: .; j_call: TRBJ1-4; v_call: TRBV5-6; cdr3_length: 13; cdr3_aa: ASSSAGSPNEKLF
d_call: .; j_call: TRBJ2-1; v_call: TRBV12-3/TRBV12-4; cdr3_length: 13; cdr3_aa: ASSFQGLGYNEQF
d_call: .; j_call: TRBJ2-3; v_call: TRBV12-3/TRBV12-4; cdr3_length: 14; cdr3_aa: ASSLAETSSTDTQY
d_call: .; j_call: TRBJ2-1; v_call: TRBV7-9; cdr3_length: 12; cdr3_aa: ASSSTRQGNEQF
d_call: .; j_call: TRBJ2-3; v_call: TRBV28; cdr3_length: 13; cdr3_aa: ASSDRQEGTDTQY
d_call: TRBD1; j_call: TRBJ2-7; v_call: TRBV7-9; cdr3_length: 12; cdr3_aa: ASSRQGASDEQY
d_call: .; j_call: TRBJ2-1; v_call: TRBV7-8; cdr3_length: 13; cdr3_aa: ASSSRRGVNNEQF
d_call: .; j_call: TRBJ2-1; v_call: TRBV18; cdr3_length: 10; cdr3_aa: ASSPPSDEQF
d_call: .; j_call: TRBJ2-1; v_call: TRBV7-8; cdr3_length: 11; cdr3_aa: ASSGETYNEQF